A selection of T cell receptor beta chains follows, all from one sample in a study of metastatic and nonmetastatic thyroid tumors. Through MiXCR, TCRdb re-clonotyped the PCR reads. The table lists 25,000 to 30,000 clones, around 25% of them singletons. The sequenced sample consisted of blood. These receptors were obtained from a female donor with papillary thyroid cancer or a benign thyroid nodule (not recorded which). Some clones in this sample may be carry-over from other donors' samples. Both conserved end residues are part of each CDR3. D genes are given only for firm matches. Clone size is not always given. Where it is, it says once, few, many or a class for expanded clones.

J	size	D	V	DNA	CDR3
TRBJ2-1	NA	TRBD2	TRBV7-8	TGTGCCAGCCATGCTCCCCCGGGACTAGCGGGCCACAGTGAGCAGTTCTTC	CASHAPPGLAGHSEQFF
TRBJ1-1	many	TRBD1	TRBV24-1	TGTGCCACCAGTGATTTGAATCGGCAGGGGGACCGAACCACTGAAGCTTTCTTT	CATSDLNRQGDRTTEAFF
TRBJ2-5	many	TRBD1	TRBV20-1	TGCAGTGCTAGAGATCCGTGGACAGGGTCGACGACCCAGTACTTC	CSARDPWTGSTTQYF
TRBJ2-1	NA	NA	TRBV13	TGTGCCAGCAGCCTTCGAAACTGGGGAGGTATTGAGTATAGCAATGAGCAGTTCTTC	CASSLRNWGGIEYSNEQFF
TRBJ2-5	NA	TRBD1	TRBV7-3	TGTGCCAGCAGCGCGGACAGGGGAGGGACCCAGTACTTC	CASSADRGGTQYF
TRBJ1-2	NA	NA	TRBV6-1	TGTGCCAGCAGTGAAGGGGGTTGGGGACTATTACTTTATGGCTACACCTTC	CASSEGGWGLLLYGYTF
TRBJ1-1	many	TRBD1	TRBV25-1	TGTGCCAGCAGTGCCAACAGGGGTCACACTTTCTTT	CASSANRGHTFF
TRBJ2-2	few	TRBD1	TRBV12-3/TRBV12-4	TGTGCCAGCCGCCTTGGACAGGGTAGAATCTGGGAGCTGTTTTTT	CASRLGQGRIWELFF
TRBJ2-7	many	NA	TRBV29-1	TGCAGCGTTGAAGATCAGGGGCCGAACTACGAGCAGTACTTC	CSVEDQGPNYEQYF
TRBJ2-7	NA	NA	TRBV20-1	TGCAGTGCTCGGCGGGACGCCTACGAGCAGTACTTC	CSARRDAYEQYF
TRBJ2-1	medium-sized	NA	TRBV7-2	TGTGCCAGCAGCCGCGACAGACGATCCTACAATGAGCAGTTCTTC	CASSRDRRSYNEQFF
TRBJ2-2	NA	NA	TRBV20-1	TGCAGTGCTAGACAGGGAGCGGGGAACACCGGGGAGCTGTTTTTT	CSARQGAGNTGELFF
TRBJ2-7	many	NA	TRBV20-1	TGCAGTGCTAAAAGAGTTTACGAGCAGTACTTC	CSAKRVYEQYF
TRBJ2-7	many	NA	TRBV24-1	TGTGCCACCAGTGACCCCAACCCATCAAGTACCCTCCACTTTTCCTACGAGCAGTACTTC	CATSDPNPSSTLHFSYEQYF
TRBJ2-2	few	TRBD1	TRBV20-1	TGCAGTGCTACGGGACAGGGGGACACCGGGGAGTTGTTCTTT	CSATGQGDTGELFF
TRBJ2-3	many	NA	TRBV7-6	TGTGCCAGCAGCTTAGGTCCTTCTAGCACAGATACGCAGTATTTT	CASSLGPSSTDTQYF
TRBJ2-6	NA	TRBD1	TRBV6-2/TRBV6-3	TGTGCCAGCAGTTCAACAGGGGATGGGGCCAACGTCCCGACTTTC	CASSSTGDGANVPTF
TRBJ1-5	many	NA	TRBV20-1	TGCAGTGCTAGAGACAATAGATTGGCGGGAGGGAGCAATCAGCCCCAGCATTTT	CSARDNRLAGGSNQPQHF
TRBJ1-2	many	NA	TRBV20-1	TGCAGTGCTGACCCCGTTAGCTCCACACACTATGGCTACACCTTC	CSADPVSSTHYGYTF
TRBJ2-7	many	TRBD2	TRBV9	TGTGCCAGCAGCCGCGGGAGCTCCTACGAGCAGTACTTC	CASSRGSSYEQYF
TRBJ1-2	many	NA	TRBV20-1	TGCAGTGCTAGCGGACAAGTTGGCTATGGCTACACCTTC	CSASGQVGYGYTF